This section outlines one TCR beta chain sequence together with its context. Each TRB cDNA library was prepared by 5' RACE (with UMI labels). TCRdb re-called the 5' RACE reads; one entry per CDR3 protein, DNA not given. This sample contains tens of thousands of distinct CDR3 sequences. Germline loops: CDR1 ENHRY, CDR2 SYGVKD. The CDR3 runs to 14 residues. This entry is derived from a study of CXCR3-negative and CXCR3-positive naive CD8 T cells. At the level of the study: TRB reads totalled about 150 million, about 1.5 +/- 0.3 million per library.

CD45RO-CCR7+CD27+CD95- marked naive CD8+ T cells. The sequencing input was naive CXCR3- CD8+ T cells from blood. Subset defined: CD45RO-CCR7+CD27+CD95- naive CD8+ T cells lacking CXCR3 (TNR3-). The chain carries TRBV10-3 and TRBJ2-1; TCRdb lists TRBD1, though no DNA is available to test this call. The receptor was derived from a human donor in good health. Some clones in this sample may be carry-over from other donors' samples. The CDR3: CAIRGGRTDNEQFF.